This T cell receptor (beta chain) appears in the sequencing data of a study of blood T cell repertoires in COVID-19. Overall study context: Acute and convalescent COVID-19 samples came from the United States, Italy and Spain. T cells, B-cell-depleted T cells, or PBMCs provided the cDNA or gDNA that served as material.

As handled by the study authors: By means of reference gene primer amplification, nucleated cell counts were estimated. Generated by immunoSEQ multiplex PCR, the TCRdb table keeps only in-frame clones and is missing some. V and J calls and clone size are as listed in that table; D and trimming were resolved from the DNA. The data contain 150,000 to 200,000 clones, approximately 90% of them singletons. J lost 2 bases, V lost 6 bases, and 9 bases had no gene match. Germline loops: CDR1 ENHRY, CDR2 SYGVKD. The CDR3 totals 15 residues. This chain links TRBV10-3 with TRBJ2-7, with 8 bases fitting TRBD1. This receptor was obtained from a man between 35 and 55 years old with active or convalescent COVID-19. The sequencing input was peripheral blood. The CDR3: CAIRPDRGITYEQYF. The CDR3 nucleotides read TGTGCCATCAGACCCGACAGGGGCATCACCTACGAGCAGTACTTC.